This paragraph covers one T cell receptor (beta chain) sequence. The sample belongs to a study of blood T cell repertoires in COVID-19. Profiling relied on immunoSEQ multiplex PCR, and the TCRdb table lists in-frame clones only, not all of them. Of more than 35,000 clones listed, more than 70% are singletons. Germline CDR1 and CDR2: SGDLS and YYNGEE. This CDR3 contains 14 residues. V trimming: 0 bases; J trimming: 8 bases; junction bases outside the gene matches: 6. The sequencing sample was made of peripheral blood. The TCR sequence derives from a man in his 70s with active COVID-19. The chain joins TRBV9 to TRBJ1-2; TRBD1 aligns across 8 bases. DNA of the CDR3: TGTGCCAGCAGCGTAGGTCCAGGGGGCGACGGCTACACCTTC. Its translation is CASSVGPGGDGYTF.